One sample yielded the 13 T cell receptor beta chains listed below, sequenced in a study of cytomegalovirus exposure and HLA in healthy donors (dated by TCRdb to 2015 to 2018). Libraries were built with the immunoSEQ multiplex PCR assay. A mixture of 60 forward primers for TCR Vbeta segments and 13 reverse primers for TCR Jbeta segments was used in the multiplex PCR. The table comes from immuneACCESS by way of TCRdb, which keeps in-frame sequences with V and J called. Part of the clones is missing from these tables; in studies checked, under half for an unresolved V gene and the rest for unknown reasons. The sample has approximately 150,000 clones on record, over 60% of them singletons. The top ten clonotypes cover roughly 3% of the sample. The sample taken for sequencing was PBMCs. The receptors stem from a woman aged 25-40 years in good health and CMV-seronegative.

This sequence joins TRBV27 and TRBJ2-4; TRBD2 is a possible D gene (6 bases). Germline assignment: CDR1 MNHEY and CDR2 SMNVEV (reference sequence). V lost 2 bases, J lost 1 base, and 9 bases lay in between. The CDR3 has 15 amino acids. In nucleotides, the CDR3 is TGTGCCAGCAGTTTAGCGGGATTGGCCAAAAACATTCAGTACTTC. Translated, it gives CASSLAGLAKNIQYF.

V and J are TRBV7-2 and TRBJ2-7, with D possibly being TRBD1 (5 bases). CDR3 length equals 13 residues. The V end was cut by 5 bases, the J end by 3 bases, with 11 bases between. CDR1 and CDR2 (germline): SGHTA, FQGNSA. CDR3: CASSPGPNYEQYF. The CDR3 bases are TGTGCCAGCAGCCCAGGGCCCAACTACGAGCAGTACTTC.

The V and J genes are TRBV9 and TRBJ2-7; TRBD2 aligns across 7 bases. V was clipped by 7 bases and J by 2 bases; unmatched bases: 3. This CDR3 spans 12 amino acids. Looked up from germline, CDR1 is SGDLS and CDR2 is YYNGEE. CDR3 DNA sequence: TGTGCCAGCTGGGACTATCCCTACGAGCAGTACTTC. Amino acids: CASWDYPYEQYF. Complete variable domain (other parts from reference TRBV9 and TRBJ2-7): DSGVTQTPKHLITATGQRVTLRCSPRSGDLSVYWYQQSLDQGLQFLIQYYNGEERAKGNILERFSAQQFPDLHSELNLSSLELGDSALYFCASWDYPYEQYFGPGTRLTVT.

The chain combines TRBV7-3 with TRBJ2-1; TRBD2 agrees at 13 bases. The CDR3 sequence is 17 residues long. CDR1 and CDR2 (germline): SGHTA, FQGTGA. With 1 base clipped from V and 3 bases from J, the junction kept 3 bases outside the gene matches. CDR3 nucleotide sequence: TGTGCCAGCAGCTTAATCGGGACTAGCGGGATCTACAATGAGCAGTTCTTC. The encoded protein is CASSLIGTSGIYNEQFF. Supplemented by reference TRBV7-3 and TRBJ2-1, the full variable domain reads GAGVSQTPSNKVTEKGKYVELRCDPISGHTALYWYRQSLGQGPEFLIYFQGTGAADDSGLPNDRFFAVRPEGSVSTLKIQRTERGDSAVYLCASSLIGTSGIYNEQFFGPGTRLTVL.

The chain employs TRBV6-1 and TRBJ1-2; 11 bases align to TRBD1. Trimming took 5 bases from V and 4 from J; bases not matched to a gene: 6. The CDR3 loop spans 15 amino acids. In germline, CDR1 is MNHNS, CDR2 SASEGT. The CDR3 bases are TGTGCCAGCAGTTCCCGGGACAGGGGGATCTATGGCTACACCTTC. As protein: CASSSRDRGIYGYTF.

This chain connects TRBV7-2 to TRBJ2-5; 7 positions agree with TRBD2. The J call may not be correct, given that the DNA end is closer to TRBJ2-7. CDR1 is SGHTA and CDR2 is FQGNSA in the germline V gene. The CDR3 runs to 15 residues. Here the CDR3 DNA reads TGTGCCAGCAGCACCAGAGCGGGAACTTCCTACGAGCAGTACTTC. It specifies CASSTRAGTSYEQYF.

CDR3 in DNA: TGCGCCAGCAGCCAAGATTCCGGGGGGAACACTGAAGCTTTCTTT. It encodes CASSQDSGGNTEAFF. This sequence joins TRBV4-3 and TRBJ1-1, with a tentative D call TRBD1 (5 bases). CDR3 length: 15 residues. The germline V gene has CDR1 LGHNA and CDR2 YSLEER. Trimming cost V 0 bases and J 1 base, with 9 bases left between them.

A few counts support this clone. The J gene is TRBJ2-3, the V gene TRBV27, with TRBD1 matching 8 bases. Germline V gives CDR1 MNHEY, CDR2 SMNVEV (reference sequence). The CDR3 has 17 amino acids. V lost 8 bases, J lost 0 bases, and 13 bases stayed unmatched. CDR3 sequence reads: CASQGAGWQGSTDTQYF. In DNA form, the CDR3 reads TGTGCCAGCCAGGGGGCGGGGTGGCAGGGGAGCACAGATACGCAGTATTTT.

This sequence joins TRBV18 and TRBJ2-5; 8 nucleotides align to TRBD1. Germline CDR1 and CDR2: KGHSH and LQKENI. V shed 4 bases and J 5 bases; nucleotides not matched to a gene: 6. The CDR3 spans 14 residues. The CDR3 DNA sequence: TGTGCCAGCTCACATAGGGACAGGATGGAGACCCAGTACTTC. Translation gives CASSHRDRMETQYF.

The CDR3 sequence: CASSLPEGSGYNEQFF. In nucleotides, the CDR3 is TGCGCCAGCAGCCTCCCGGAGGGCAGCGGTTACAATGAGCAGTTCTTC. The V and J genes are TRBV5-1 and TRBJ2-1, with D possibly being TRBD2 (6 bases). CDR3 length: 16 amino acids. Germline CDR1 reads SGHRS; CDR2 reads YFSETQ. Between the trimmed V and J ends, which lost 4 bases and 4 bases, there was a span of 18 bases.

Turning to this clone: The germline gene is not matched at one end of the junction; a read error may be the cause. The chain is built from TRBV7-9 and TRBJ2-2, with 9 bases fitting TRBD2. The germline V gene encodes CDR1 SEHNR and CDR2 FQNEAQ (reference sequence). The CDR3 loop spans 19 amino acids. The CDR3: CSSSTADLAGYRDTGELFF. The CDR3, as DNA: TGTTCCAGCAGCACCGCCGATCTAGCGGGATATCGGGACACCGGGGAGCTGTTTTTT.

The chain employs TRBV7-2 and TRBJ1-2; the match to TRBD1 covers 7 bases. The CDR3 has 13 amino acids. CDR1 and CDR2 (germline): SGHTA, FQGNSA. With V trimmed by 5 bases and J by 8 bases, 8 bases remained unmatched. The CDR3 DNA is TGTGCCAGCAGCCCCGATGGGACAGTCGGCTACACCTTC. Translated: CASSPDGTVGYTF. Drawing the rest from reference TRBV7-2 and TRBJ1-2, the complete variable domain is GAGVSQSPSNKVTEKGKDVELRCDPISGHTALYWYRQSLGQGLEFLIYFQGNSAPDKSGLPSDRFSAERTGGSVSTLTIQRTQQEDSAVYLCASSPDGTVGYTFGSGTRLTVV.

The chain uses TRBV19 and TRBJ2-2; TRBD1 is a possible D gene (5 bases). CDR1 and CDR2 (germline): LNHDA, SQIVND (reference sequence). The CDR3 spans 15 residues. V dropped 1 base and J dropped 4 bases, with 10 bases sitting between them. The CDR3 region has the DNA TGTGCCAGTAGTATAGCAAGGACAAGCACCGGGGAGCTGTTTTTT. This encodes CASSIARTSTGELFF.